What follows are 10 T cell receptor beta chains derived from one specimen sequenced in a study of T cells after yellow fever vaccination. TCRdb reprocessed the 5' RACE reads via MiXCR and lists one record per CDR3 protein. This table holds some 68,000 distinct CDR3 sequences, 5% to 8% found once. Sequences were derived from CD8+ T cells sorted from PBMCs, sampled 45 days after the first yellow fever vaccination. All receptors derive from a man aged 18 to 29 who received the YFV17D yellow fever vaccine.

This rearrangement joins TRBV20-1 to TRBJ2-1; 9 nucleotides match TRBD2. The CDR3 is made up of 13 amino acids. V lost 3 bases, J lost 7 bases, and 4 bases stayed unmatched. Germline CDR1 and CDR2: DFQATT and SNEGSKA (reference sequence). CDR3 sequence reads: CSARTSGMNEQFF. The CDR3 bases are TGCAGTGCTAGGACTAGCGGCATGAATGAGCAGTTCTTC.

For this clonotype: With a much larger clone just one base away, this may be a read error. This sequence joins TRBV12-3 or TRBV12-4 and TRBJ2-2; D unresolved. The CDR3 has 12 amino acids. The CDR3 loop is CVSSPLSGELFF. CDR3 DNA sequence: TGTGTCAGCAGTCCGCTGTCCGGGGAGCTGTTTTTT.

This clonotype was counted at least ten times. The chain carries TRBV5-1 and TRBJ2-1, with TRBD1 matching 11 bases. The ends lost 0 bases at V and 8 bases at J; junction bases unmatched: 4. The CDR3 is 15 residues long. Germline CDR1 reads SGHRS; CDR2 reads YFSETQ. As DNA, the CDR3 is TGCGCCAGCAGCTTGGGGACAGGGGGCGGCGATGAGCAGTTCTTC. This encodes CASSLGTGGGDEQFF.

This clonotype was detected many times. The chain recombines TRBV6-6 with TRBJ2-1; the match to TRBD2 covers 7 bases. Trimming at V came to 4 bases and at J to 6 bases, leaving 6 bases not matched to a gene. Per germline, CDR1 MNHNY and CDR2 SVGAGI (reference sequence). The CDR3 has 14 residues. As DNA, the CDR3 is TGTGCCAGCAGTTCAGGCGGGGGAGTCAATGAGCAGTTCTTC. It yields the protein CASSSGGGVNEQFF.

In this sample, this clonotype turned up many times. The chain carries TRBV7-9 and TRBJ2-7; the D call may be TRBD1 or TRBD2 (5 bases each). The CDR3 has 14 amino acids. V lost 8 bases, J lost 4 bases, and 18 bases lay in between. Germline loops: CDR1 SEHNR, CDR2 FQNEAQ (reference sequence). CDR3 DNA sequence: TGTGCCAGCGCAACCGGGACGGGTCCTTACGAGCAGTACTTC. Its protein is CASATGTGPYEQYF.

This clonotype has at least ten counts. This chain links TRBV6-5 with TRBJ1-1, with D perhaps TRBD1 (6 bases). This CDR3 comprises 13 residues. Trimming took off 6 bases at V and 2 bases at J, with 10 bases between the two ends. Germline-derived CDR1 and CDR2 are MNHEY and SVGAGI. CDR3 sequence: CASSGGGNTEAFF. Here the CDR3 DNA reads TGTGCCAGCAGCGGAGGGGGAAACACTGAAGCTTTCTTT.

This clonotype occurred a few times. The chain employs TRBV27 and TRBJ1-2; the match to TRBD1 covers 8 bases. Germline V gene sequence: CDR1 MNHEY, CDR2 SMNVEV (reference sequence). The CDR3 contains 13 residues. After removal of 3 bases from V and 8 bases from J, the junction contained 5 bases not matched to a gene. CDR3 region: CASSLGTGQGYTF. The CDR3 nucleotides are TGTGCCAGCAGTTTGGGGACAGGTCAAGGCTACACCTTC.

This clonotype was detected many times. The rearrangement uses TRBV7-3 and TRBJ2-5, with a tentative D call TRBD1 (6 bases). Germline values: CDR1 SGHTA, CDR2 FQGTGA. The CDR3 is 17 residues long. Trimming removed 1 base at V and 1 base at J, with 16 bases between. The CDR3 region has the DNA TGTGCCAGCAGCTTAAGGGGCAGGGGTTATACCCAAGAGACCCAGTACTTC. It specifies CASSLRGRGYTQETQYF.

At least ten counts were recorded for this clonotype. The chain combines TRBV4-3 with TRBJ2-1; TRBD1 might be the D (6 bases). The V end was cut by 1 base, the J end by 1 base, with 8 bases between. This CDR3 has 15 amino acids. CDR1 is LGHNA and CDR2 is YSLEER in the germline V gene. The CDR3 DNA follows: TGCGCCAGCAGCCAAGGGACAGCTTCCTACAATGAGCAGTTCTTC. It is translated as CASSQGTASYNEQFF.

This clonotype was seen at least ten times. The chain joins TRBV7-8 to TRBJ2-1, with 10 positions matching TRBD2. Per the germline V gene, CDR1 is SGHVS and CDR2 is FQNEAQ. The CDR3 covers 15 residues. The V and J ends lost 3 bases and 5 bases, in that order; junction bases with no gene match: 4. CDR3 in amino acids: CASSFPSGGHNEQFF. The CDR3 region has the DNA TGTGCCAGCAGCTTTCCTAGCGGGGGTCACAATGAGCAGTTCTTC.